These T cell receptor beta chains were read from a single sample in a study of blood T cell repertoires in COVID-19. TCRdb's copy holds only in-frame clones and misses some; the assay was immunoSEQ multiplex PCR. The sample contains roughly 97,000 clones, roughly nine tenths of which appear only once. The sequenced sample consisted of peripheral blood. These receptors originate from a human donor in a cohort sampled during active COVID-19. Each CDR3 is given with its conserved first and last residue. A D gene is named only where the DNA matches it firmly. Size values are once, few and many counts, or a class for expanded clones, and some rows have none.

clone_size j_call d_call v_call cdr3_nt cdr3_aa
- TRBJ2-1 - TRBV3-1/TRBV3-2 TGTGCCAGCAGCCCACCTCTTACAGGAAAGAATGAGCAGTTCTTC CASSPPLTGKNEQFF
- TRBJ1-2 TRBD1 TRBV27 TGTGCCAGCAGTACCGGGACAGGGATTTTAGGCTACACCTTC CASSTGTGILGYTF
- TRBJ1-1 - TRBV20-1 TGCAGTGCTAGCAGGGAAACTGAAGCTTTCTTT CSASRETEAFF
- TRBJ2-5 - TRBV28 TGTGCCAGCGGAGAAGGGGGTCGTCAAGAGACCCAGTACTTC CASGEGGRQETQYF
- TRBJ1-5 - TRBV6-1 TGTGCCAGCAGTGTGTCCCCCCGGACAGCACTTAGCAATCAGCCCCAGCATTTT CASSVSPRTALSNQPQHF
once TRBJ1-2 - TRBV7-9 TGTGCCAGCAGCTTAGAGGACTCCTATGGCTACACCTTC CASSLEDSYGYTF
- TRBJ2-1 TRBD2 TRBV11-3 TGTGCCAGCAGACCGGGGGGCTCCTACAATGAGCAGTTCTTC CASRPGGSYNEQFF
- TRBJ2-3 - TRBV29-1 TGCAGCGTTTTCGCCCTCCGGGAGACAGATACGCAGTATTTT CSVFALRETDTQYF
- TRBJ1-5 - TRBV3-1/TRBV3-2 TGTGCCAGCAGCCAAGGGGGGGGACAAAGCCAGCCCCAGCATTTT CASSQGGGQSQPQHF
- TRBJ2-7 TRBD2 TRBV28 TGTGCCAGCATCGGGACTAGTTTCTACGAGCAGTACTTC CASIGTSFYEQYF
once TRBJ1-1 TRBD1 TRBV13 TGTGCCAGCAGCTTAGGCAGGGGGCGAGGGACTGAAGCTTTCTTT CASSLGRGRGTEAFF
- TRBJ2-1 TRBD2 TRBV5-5 TGTGCCAGCAGCTTGGTCGGGAGGAGTAATGAGCAGTTCTTC CASSLVGRSNEQFF
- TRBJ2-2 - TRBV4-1 TGCGCCAGCACCGATAGTAGCGGGGAGCTGTTTTTT CASTDSSGELFF
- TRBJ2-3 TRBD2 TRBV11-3 TGTGCCAGCAGCTTAGGTTTTCGACTAGCGGGGAGCACAGATACGCAGTATTTT CASSLGFRLAGSTDTQYF
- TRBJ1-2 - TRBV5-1 TGCGCCAGCAGCAGAGGGGGGGACTATGGCTACACCTTC CASSRGGDYGYTF
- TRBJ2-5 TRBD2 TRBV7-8 TGTGCCAGCAGCGTACGGACTAGAGCGGAGACCCAGTACTTC CASSVRTRAETQYF
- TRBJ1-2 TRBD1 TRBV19 TGTGCCAGTAGAACCGACAGGGGGGACTATGGCTACACCTTC CASRTDRGDYGYTF
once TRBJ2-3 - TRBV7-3 TGTGCCAGCAGCTTAAGAAAAGGGGCAGATACGCAGTATTTT CASSLRKGADTQYF
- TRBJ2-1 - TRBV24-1 TGTGCCACCAGTGATTTGCTATGTATGGTAATCTACAATGAGCAGTTCTTC CATSDLLCMVIYNEQFF
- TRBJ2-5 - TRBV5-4 TGTGCCAGCAGCTTCCGGACAGATCAAGAGACCCAGTACTTC CASSFRTDQETQYF
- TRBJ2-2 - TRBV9 TGTGCCAGCAGCGTACTATCTAACACCGGGGAGCTGTTTTTT CASSVLSNTGELFF
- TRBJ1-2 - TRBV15 TGTGCCACCAGCAGAGATCAGACGGGGGACTATGGCTACACCTTC CATSRDQTGDYGYTF
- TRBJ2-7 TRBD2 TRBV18 TGTGCCAGCTCACCCCGGGAGGGGACCTACGAGCAGTACTTC CASSPREGTYEQYF
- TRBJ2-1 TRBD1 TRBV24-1 TGTGCCACCAGTGATTTGGGGGGACAGGGTAAGGATGAGCAGTTCTTC CATSDLGGQGKDEQFF
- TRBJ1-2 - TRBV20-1 TGCAGTGCTAGCAGCTATGGCTACACCTTC CSASSYGYTF
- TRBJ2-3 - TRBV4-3 TGCGCCAGCAGCCAAGCATCCCTCGGGGATACGCAGTATTTT CASSQASLGDTQYF
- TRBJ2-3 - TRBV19 TGTGCCAGTAGTGTCTCTCCAGGGGATACGCAGTATTTT CASSVSPGDTQYF
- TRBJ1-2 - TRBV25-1 TGTGCCAGCAGTGAAGGTGACAGGACTGGCTACACCTTC CASSEGDRTGYTF
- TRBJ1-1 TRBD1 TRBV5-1 TGCGCCAGCCGGATAGGGACAGGCACTGAAGCTTTCTTT CASRIGTGTEAFF
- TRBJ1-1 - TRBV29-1 TGCAGCGTTGAATACAGCAAGAACACTGAAGCTTTCTTT CSVEYSKNTEAFF
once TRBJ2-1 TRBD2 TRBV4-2 TGTGCCAGCAGTGGCGCTAGCGGGAGTTACAATGAGCAGTTCTTC CASSGASGSYNEQFF
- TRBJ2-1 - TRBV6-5 TGTGCCAGCCGGACTTTCGGGCGCCAGGAGCAGTTCTTC CASRTFGRQEQFF
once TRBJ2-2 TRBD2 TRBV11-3 TGTGCCAGCAGCTTCCGAGCGGGGACCGGGGAGCTGTTTTTT CASSFRAGTGELFF
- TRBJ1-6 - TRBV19 TGTGCCAGTAGTATAGGGCGACAGACTAATTCACCCCTCCACTTT CASSIGRQTNSPLHF
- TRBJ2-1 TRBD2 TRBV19 TGTGCCAGTGGGAGGGGATACAATGAGCAGTTCTTC CASGRGYNEQFF
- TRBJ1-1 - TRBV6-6 TGTGCCAGCAGTTACCTAGAGAACACTGAAGCTTTCTTT CASSYLENTEAFF
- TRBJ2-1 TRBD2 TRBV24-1 TGTGCCACCAGTACACCTAGAGGGCGGGGGGTCGGCAATGAGCAGTTCTTC CATSTPRGRGVGNEQFF
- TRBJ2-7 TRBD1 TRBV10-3 TGTGCCATCAGAAAGGGACAGGGGGCCGGAGAGCAGTACTTC CAIRKGQGAGEQYF
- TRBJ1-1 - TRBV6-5 TGTGCCAGCAAAAGACAGTCCAACACTGAAGCTTTCTTT CASKRQSNTEAFF
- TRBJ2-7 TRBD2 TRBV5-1 TGCGCCAGCAGCGGGGGACTAGCGGGAGACGAGCAGTACTTC CASSGGLAGDEQYF
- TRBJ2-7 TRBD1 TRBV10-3 TGTGCCATCAGCCGGACAGGGGGATACGAGCAGTACTTC CAISRTGGYEQYF
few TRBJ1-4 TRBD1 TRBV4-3 TGCGCCAGCAGCCCTCGACAGGGGCTAGGGAATGAAAAACTGTTTTTT CASSPRQGLGNEKLFF
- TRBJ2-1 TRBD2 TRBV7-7 TGTGCCAGCAGCTCGCTAGCGGGAGGAAACAATGAGCAGTTCTTC CASSSLAGGNNEQFF
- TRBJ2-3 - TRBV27 TGTGCCAGCAGTTTAAACGGGATTTCCTCAGATACGCAGTATTTT CASSLNGISSDTQYF
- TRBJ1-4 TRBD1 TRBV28 TGTGCCAGCCTTGAACTCCGGGACAGTATACGCGAACTGTTTTTT CASLELRDSIRELFF
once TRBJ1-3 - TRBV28 TGTGCCAGCAGTTTAACAGGCCGTCCTGGAAACACCATATATTTT CASSLTGRPGNTIYF
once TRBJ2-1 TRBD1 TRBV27 TGTGCCAGCAGTCCCCGGACAGGGGCTTCGTTCTACAATGAGCAGTTCTTC CASSPRTGASFYNEQFF
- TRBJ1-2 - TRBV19 TGTGCCAGTAGTATAGACGCAGCGGACTATAACTATGGCTACACCTTC CASSIDAADYNYGYTF